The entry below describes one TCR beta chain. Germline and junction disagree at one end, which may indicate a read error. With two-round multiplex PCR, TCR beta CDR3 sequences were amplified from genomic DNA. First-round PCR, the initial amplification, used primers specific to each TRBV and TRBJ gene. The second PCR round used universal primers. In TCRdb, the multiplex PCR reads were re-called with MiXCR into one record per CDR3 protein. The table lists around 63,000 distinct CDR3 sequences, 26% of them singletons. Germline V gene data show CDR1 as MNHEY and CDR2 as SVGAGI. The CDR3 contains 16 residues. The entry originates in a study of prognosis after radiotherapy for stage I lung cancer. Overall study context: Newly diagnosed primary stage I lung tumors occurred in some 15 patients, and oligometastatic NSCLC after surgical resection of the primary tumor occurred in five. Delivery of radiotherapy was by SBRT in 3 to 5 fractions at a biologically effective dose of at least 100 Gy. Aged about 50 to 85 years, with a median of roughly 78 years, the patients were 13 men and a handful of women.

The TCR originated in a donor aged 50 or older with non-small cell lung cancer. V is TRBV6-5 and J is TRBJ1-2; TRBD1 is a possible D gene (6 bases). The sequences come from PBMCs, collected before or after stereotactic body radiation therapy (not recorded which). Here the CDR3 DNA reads TGTGCCAGCAGATACGGGCAGGGGAGTCTTGAGTTTGGCTACATCTTC. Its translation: CASRYGQGSLEFGYIF.